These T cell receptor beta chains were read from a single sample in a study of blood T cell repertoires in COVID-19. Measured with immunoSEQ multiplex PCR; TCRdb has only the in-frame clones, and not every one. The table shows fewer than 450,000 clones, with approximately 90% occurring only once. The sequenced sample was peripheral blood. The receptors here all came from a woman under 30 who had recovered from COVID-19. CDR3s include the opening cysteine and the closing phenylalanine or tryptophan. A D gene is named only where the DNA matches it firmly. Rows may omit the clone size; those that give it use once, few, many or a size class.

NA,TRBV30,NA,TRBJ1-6,CAWTQGRRRVDSPLHF,TGTGCCTGGACCCAAGGGAGGCGCAGAGTGGATTCACCCCTCCACTTT
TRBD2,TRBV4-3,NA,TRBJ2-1,CASSQGQWTSGYNEQFF,TGCGCCAGCAGCCAAGGGCAATGGACTAGCGGGTACAATGAGCAGTTCTTC
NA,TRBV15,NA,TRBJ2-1,CATSRDPTYEQFF,TGTGCCACCAGCAGAGATCCTACGTATGAGCAGTTCTTC
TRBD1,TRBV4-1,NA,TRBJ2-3,CASSWDRGFTDTQYF,TGCGCCAGCAGCTGGGACAGGGGATTCACAGATACGCAGTATTTT
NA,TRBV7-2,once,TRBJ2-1,CASRSSSSYNEQFF,TGTGCCAGCAGGAGCTCAAGCTCCTACAATGAGCAGTTCTTC
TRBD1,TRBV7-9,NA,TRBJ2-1,CATAGQGGNEQFF,TGTGCCACCGCGGGACAGGGTGGGAATGAGCAGTTCTTC
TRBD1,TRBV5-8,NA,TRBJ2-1,CASSRTGSLSSYNEQFF,TGTGCCAGCAGCCGGACAGGGTCTTTAAGCTCCTACAATGAGCAGTTCTTC
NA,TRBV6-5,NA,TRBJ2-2,CASSMYLMTGELFF,TGTGCCAGCAGTATGTATCTTATGACCGGGGAGCTGTTTTTT
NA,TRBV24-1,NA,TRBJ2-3,CATSDFSGVGTDTQYF,TGTGCCACCAGTGATTTCTCCGGGGTTGGCACAGATACGCAGTATTTT
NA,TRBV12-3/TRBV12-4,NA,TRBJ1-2,CASSYGSPGGYTF,TGTGCCAGCAGCTACGGGTCTCCGGGGGGCTACACCTTC
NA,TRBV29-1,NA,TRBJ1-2,CSGHGGRDNYGYTF,TGCAGCGGCCATGGGGGGAGGGATAACTATGGCTACACCTTC
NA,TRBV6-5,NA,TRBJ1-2,CASSTFQANYGYTF,TGTGCCAGCAGTACCTTTCAGGCGAACTATGGCTACACCTTC
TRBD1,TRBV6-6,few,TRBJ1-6,CASSRTGENSPLHF,TGTGCCAGCAGTAGGACAGGGGAGAATTCACCCCTCCACTTT
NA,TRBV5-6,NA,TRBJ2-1,CASSTTGNHNEQFF,TGTGCCAGCAGCACCACAGGGAACCACAATGAGCAGTTCTTC
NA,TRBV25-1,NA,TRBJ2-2,CASSDSGAGELFF,TGTGCCAGCAGTGATTCAGGGGCCGGGGAGCTGTTTTTT
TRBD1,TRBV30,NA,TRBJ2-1,CAWNHRDRAYNEQFF,TGTGCCTGGAACCACCGGGACAGGGCCTACAATGAGCAGTTCTTC
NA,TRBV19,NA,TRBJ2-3,CASSIDPGITDTQYF,TGTGCCAGTAGTATAGATCCGGGGATCACAGATACGCAGTATTTT
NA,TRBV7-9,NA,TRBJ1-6,CASSLHQPGNSPLHF,TGTGCCAGCAGCTTACATCAACCGGGGAATTCACCCCTCCACTTT
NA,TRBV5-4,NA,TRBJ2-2,CASSFWEAGELFF,TGTGCCAGCAGCTTCTGGGAGGCCGGGGAGCTGTTTTTT
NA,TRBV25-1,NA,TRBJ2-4,CASSEYFGGGGNIQYF,TGTGCCAGCAGTGAATACTTCGGGGGAGGGGGGAACATTCAGTACTTC
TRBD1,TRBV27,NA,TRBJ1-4,CASSPRGQGDEKLFF,TGTGCCAGCAGTCCCAGGGGGCAAGGTGATGAAAAACTGTTTTTT
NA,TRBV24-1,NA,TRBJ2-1,CATSDPSREQFF,TGTGCCACCAGTGATCCCTCTCGTGAGCAGTTCTTC
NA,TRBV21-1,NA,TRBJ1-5,CASSKVAGWSDNQPQHF,TGTGCCAGCAGCAAAGTGGCCGGTTGGAGCGACAATCAGCCCCAGCATTTT
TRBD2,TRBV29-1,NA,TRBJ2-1,CSALGRATYNEQFF,TGCAGCGCCCTCGGGAGGGCTACCTACAATGAGCAGTTCTTC
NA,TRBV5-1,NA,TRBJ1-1,CASSSEGREDGEAFF,TGCGCCAGCAGCTCCGAGGGCAGGGAGGATGGTGAAGCTTTCTTT
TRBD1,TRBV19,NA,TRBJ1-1,CASRTTGGYTEAFF,TGTGCCAGTAGGACAACAGGGGGGTACACTGAAGCTTTCTTT
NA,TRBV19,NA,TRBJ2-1,CASSISRNEQFF,TGTGCCAGTAGTATATCGCGCAATGAGCAGTTCTTC
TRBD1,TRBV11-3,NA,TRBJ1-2,CASSLGQGHSYGYTF,TGTGCCAGCAGCTTGGGACAGGGACATTCCTATGGCTACACCTTC
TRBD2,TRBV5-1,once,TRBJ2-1,CASSQLAGVIDEQFF,TGCGCCAGCAGCCAACTAGCGGGAGTGATAGATGAGCAGTTCTTC
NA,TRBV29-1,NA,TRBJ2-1,CSVTNRVLVGEQFF,TGCAGCGTCACGAACCGGGTCCTGGTAGGTGAGCAGTTCTTC
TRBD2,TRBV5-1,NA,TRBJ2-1,CASSPRLASNNEQFF,TGCGCCAGCAGCCCAAGACTAGCGTCTAACAATGAGCAGTTCTTC
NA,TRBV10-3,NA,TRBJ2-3,CAISGRGAEDTQYF,TGTGCCATCAGTGGTCGGGGAGCGGAAGATACGCAGTATTTT
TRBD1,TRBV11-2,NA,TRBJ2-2,CASSLVQGYGELFF,TGTGCCAGCAGCTTAGTACAGGGGTACGGGGAGCTGTTTTTT
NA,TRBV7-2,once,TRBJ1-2,CASSLFINYGYTF,TGTGCCAGCAGCTTATTTATAAACTATGGCTACACCTTC
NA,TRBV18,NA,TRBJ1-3,CASSPTGHSGNTIYF,TGTGCCAGCTCACCAACAGGCCACTCTGGAAACACCATATATTTT
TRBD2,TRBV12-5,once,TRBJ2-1,CASGSGTSLFYNEQFF,TGTGCTAGTGGTTCAGGGACTAGCTTATTTTACAATGAGCAGTTCTTC
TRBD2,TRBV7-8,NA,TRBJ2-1,CASSSSGSGVYNEQFF,TGTGCCAGCAGCTCGAGCGGGAGTGGGGTCTACAATGAGCAGTTCTTC
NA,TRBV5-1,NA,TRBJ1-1,CASSTGLDTEAFF,TGCGCCAGCAGTACAGGGCTCGACACTGAAGCTTTCTTT
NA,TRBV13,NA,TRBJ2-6,CASSGRDPGANVLTF,TGTGCCAGCAGCGGCAGGGATCCTGGGGCCAACGTCCTGACTTTC
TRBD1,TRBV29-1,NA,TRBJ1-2,CSDRTGPYGYTF,TGCAGCGACCGGACAGGACCCTATGGCTACACCTTC